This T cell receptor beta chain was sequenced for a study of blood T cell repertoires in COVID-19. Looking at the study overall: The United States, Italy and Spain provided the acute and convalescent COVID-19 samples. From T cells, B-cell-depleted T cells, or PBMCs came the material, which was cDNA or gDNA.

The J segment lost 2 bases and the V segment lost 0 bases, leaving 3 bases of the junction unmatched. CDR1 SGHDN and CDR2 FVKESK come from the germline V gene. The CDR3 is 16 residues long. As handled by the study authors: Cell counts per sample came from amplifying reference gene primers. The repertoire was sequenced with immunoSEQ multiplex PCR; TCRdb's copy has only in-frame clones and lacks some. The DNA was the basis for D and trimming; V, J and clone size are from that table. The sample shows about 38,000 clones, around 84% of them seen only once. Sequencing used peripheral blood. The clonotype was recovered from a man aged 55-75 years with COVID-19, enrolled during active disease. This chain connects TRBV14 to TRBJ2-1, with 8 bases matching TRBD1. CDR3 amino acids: CASSQDRGPTYNEQFF. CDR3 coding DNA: TGTGCCAGCAGCCAAGACAGGGGGCCTACCTACAATGAGCAGTTCTTC.